This T cell receptor beta chain was found in a study of vaccination and CD4 T cells after COVID-19. Per the germline V gene, CDR1 is SGHNT and CDR2 is YYREEE (reference sequence). After removal of 0 bases from V and 5 bases from J, the junction contained 10 bases not matched to a gene. The CDR3 covers 16 residues. The study sequenced cultured CD4+ T cell DNA using the Oncomine TCR Beta short-read assay. TCRdb re-called the PCR reads through MiXCR, storing one row per CDR3 protein. The repertoire has tens of thousands of distinct CDR3 sequences, approximately 67% of them found once; the top ten carry 15% to 20%. Treatment meaning: roughly 10-day PBMC culture with coronavirus spike peptide pools or control peptides (ViraFEST assay). Peptide pools at 10 ug/ml and IL-2 at approximately 9.6 IU/ml were added to cultures of 1.8 million or so PBMCs per well. As concerns this clonotype: Antigen: not known.

The origin of this receptor is a human donor who received a COVID-19 vaccine. Source: CD4+ T cells from blood, cultured in vitro, taken after SARS-CoV-2 vaccination. J is TRBJ2-5 and V is TRBV5-4, with 7 bases aligning to TRBD1. The CDR3 bases are TGTGCCAGCAGCTTGGCCAGGGTAGGGGGCCGGGAGACCCAGTACTTC. Amino acid sequence: CASSLARVGGRETQYF.